This TCR beta chain was identified during a study of blood T cell repertoires in COVID-19. Study-level background: From the United States, Italy and Spain came samples of acute and convalescent COVID-19. From T cells, B-cell-depleted T cells, or PBMCs came the material, which was cDNA or gDNA.

Only in-frame clones appear in the TCRdb table, and some are missing; sequencing was by immunoSEQ multiplex PCR. There are 150,000 or so clones in the sample; around nine tenths occur only once, and more than 2% lies in the top ten. This clone was seen more than once but under ten times. At one end the junction does not follow the germline gene, possibly because of a read error. The CDR3 has 12 residues. CDR1 SEHNR and CDR2 FQNEAQ come from the germline V gene (reference sequence). Material: peripheral blood. This TCR derives from a woman aged 70-85 years with acute or convalescent COVID-19. The rearrangement uses TRBV7-9 and TRBJ1-4; D unresolved. In DNA form, the CDR3 reads TGTGCCAGCAGCTTAGACTGGTACAGTACGGTTTTT. This codes for CASSLDWYSTVF.